One and the same sample provided the 32 T cell receptor beta chains below, sequenced in a study of graft-versus-host responses after intestinal transplantation. Generated by immunoSEQ multiplex PCR, the TCRdb table keeps only in-frame clones and is missing some. Here the sample spans tens of thousands of clones, around 95% being singletons. What these receptors recognize is not known. Sequencing was performed on unstimulated CD8+ T cells sorted from spleen or lymph node cells, taken before intestinal transplant. All receptors derive from a human donor who received an intestinal transplant.

The rearrangement links TRBV6-5 to TRBJ1-1; 8 bases map to TRBD1. V gave up 5 bases and J gave up 7 bases; unmatched junction bases: 6. The CDR3 sequence is 13 residues long. Germline CDR1 is MNHEY and CDR2 is SVGAGI. The CDR3 DNA is TGTGCCAGCAGTAAGACAGGGGCCGATGAAGCTTTCTTT. This encodes CASSKTGADEAFF.

This sequence joins TRBV5-6 and TRBJ2-2, with D unresolved. V lost 5 bases to trimming and J lost 8 bases, with 7 bases between them. The germline CDR1 and CDR2 sequences are SGHDT and YYEEEE. The CDR3 contains 11 residues. CDR3 sequence (DNA): TGTGCCAGCAGTGAAGCAGGGGAGCTGTTTTTT. Protein: CASSEAGELFF.

The chain uses TRBV5-4 and TRBJ1-1; 11 bases align to TRBD1. The CDR3 runs to 16 residues. J was trimmed by 5 bases and V by 2 bases; bases with no gene match: 8. In germline, CDR1 is SGHNT, CDR2 YYREEE (reference sequence). The chain's CDR3 is CASSFGQGAGKTEAFF. Written as DNA, the CDR3 is TGTGCCAGCAGCTTCGGACAGGGGGCTGGCAAAACTGAAGCTTTCTTT.

This clone was recorded only once. V usage is TRBV14 and J usage is TRBJ2-7; D gene ambiguous. CDR1 and CDR2 from the germline V gene are SGHDN and FVKESK. The V gene lost 1 base and the J gene lost 0 bases, with 10 bases spanning the gap. This CDR3 contains 15 residues. The CDR3 loop reads CASSQVFKSSYEQYF. CDR3 sequence (DNA): TGTGCCAGCAGCCAAGTGTTCAAGAGCTCCTACGAGCAGTACTTC.

The V gene is TRBV2, the J gene TRBJ1-1; D unresolved. Trimming removed 0 bases from V and 3 bases from J, with 14 bases in between. Germline CDR1 reads SNHLY; CDR2 reads FYNNEI. The length of the CDR3 is 16 residues. The CDR3 here is CASSEALGFVDTEAFF. CDR3 DNA: TGTGCCAGCAGTGAAGCATTAGGGTTCGTCGACACTGAAGCTTTCTTT. The whole variable domain, filled in from reference TRBV2 and TRBJ1-1, reads EPEVTQTPSHQVTQMGQEVILRCVPISNHLYFYWYRQILGQKVEFLVSFYNNEISEKSEIFDDQFSVERPDGSNFTLKIRSTKLEDSAMYFCASSEALGFVDTEAFFGQGTRLTVV.

The rearrangement joins TRBV7-9 to TRBJ2-5, with D maybe TRBD2 (6 bases). The CDR3 is made up of 13 amino acids. Germline loops: CDR1 SEHNR, CDR2 FQNEAQ (reference sequence). With 5 bases removed from V and 11 bases from J, the gap between germline ends came to 18 bases. The CDR3 nucleotides are TGTGCCAGCAGCCCTAAAATGCGGAGGGAGCAGTACTTC. Translating it yields CASSPKMRREQYF.

V gene TRBV19 combines with J gene TRBJ1-1; no reliable D call. Trimming removed 8 bases from V and 2 bases from J, with 6 bases in between. Germline V CDR1 and CDR2: LNHDA, SQIVND (reference sequence). The CDR3 length is 11 residues. In DNA, the CDR3 is TGTGCCAGTGCGGTAAACACTGAAGCTTTCTTT. Its translation: CASAVNTEAFF.

This sequence joins TRBV18 and TRBJ1-1; no definite D call. Per the germline V gene, CDR1 is KGHSH and CDR2 is LQKENI. V dropped 5 bases and J dropped 4 bases, with 14 bases sitting between them. The CDR3 sequence is 14 residues long. This CDR3 reads CASSFAGLGTEAFF. The CDR3 DNA is TGTGCCAGCTCATTCGCGGGTCTGGGCACTGAAGCTTTCTTT.

The chain uses TRBV7-9 and TRBJ2-3, with D possibly called TRBD1 or TRBD2 (5 bases each). V lost 3 bases, J lost 4 bases, and 11 bases lay in between. The germline CDR1 and CDR2 sequences are SEHNR and FQNEAQ (reference sequence). This CDR3 is built from 14 residues. CDR3 sequence reads: CASSLGQDSDTQYF. The CDR3 nucleotides read TGTGCCAGCAGCTTGGGGCAGGACTCAGATACGCAGTATTTT. The full variable domain, rest sourced from reference TRBV7-9 and TRBJ2-3, is DTGVSQNPRHKITKRGQNVTFRCDPISEHNRLYWYRQTLGQGPEFLTYFQNEAQLEKSRLLSDRFSAERPKGSFSTLEIQRTEQGDSAMYLCASSLGQDSDTQYFGPGTRLTVL.

The chain recombines TRBV28 with TRBJ2-3; D is ambiguous. CDR1 and CDR2 from the germline V gene are MDHEN and SYDVKM. CDR3 length equals 14 residues. V was clipped by 2 bases and J by 1 base, with 7 bases between them. In DNA, the CDR3 is TGTGCCAGCAGTTTAAGCCCCCGCACAGATACGCAGTATTTT. Residues: CASSLSPRTDTQYF. The variable domain in full, with the rest retrieved from reference TRBV28 and TRBJ2-3, is DVKVTQSSRYLVKRTGEKVFLECVQDMDHENMFWYRQDPGLGLRLIYFSYDVKMKEKGDIPEGYSVSREKKERFSLILESASTNQTSMYLCASSLSPRTDTQYFGPGTRLTVL.

The sample holds one count of this clone. The CDR3, as DNA: TGTGCCAGCAGTTCCGGGACCCATTCCTACGAGCAGTACTTC. Translation gives CASSSGTHSYEQYF. J is TRBJ2-7 and V is TRBV27; D could derive from TRBD1 or TRBD2 (5 bases each). The ends were cut back, 4 bases at V and 1 base at J, with 11 bases in the middle. The germline gives CDR1 MNHEY, CDR2 SMNVEV (reference sequence). CDR3 length: 14 amino acids.

This clone was observed a few times. The V call is TRBV12-5, the J call TRBJ2-1, with 15 bases identical to TRBD2. Germline V lookup: CDR1 LGHNT, CDR2 FRNRAP. The CDR3 is 18 amino acids. Trimming removed 10 bases from V and 0 bases from J; junction bases left unmatched: 10. CDR3 nucleotides: TGTGCTACTTCCCTCGGACTAGCGGGAGGGGGCTCCTACAATGAGCAGTTCTTC. Translation: CATSLGLAGGGSYNEQFF.

This chain joins TRBV21-1 and TRBJ2-7; whether TRBD1, the table's D call, matches the DNA was not checked. TRBV21-1 is a known pseudogene. The CDR3 sequence is 14 residues long. The CDR3 here is CASSKRGTAYEQYF. CDR3 sequence (DNA): TGTGCCAGCAGCAAACGGGGGACAGCATACGAGCAGTACTTC.

This clone has only one observation. The V call is TRBV9, the J call TRBJ2-7; 10 nucleotides line up with TRBD2. The CDR3 loop spans 15 amino acids. V was clipped by 3 bases and J by 3 bases; unmatched bases: 6. Per the germline V gene, CDR1 is SGDLS and CDR2 is YYNGEE. The CDR3 region has the DNA TGTGCCAGCAGCGCGGATAGCGGGAGGATCTACGAGCAGTACTTC. It translates to CASSADSGRIYEQYF. Full variable domain (missing parts from reference TRBV9 and TRBJ2-7): DSGVTQTPKHLITATGQRVTLRCSPRSGDLSVYWYQQSLDQGLQFLIQYYNGEERAKGNILERFSAQQFPDLHSELNLSSLELGDSALYFCASSADSGRIYEQYFGPGTRLTVT.

This chain joins TRBV7-9 and TRBJ2-1, with 9 bases fitting TRBD2. This CDR3 is 17 amino acids long. V lost 5 bases and J lost 1; bases outside the gene matches: 9. Germline loops: CDR1 SEHNR, CDR2 FQNEAQ (reference sequence). CDR3 in amino acids: CASSPKPSGKSYNEQFF. The CDR3, as DNA: TGTGCCAGCAGCCCTAAGCCTAGCGGGAAGTCCTACAATGAGCAGTTCTTC.

The chain links TRBV5-4 to TRBJ1-6; D possibly corresponds to TRBD1 (6 bases). V dropped 4 bases and J dropped 9 bases, with 20 bases sitting between them. This CDR3 region has 16 residues. Germline V gene sequence: CDR1 SGHNT, CDR2 YYREEE (reference sequence). Here the CDR3 DNA reads TGTGCCAGCAGCCCCGATTTTGAGGGGGATGTTTCACCCCTCCACTTT. This gives the protein CASSPDFEGDVSPLHF.

In this sample, this clone turned up once. The genes are TRBV11-2 and TRBJ1-2; no reliable D call. The V gene lost 3 bases and the J gene lost 9 bases, with 11 bases spanning the gap. This CDR3 is built from 12 residues. CDR1 SGHAT and CDR2 FQNNGV come from the germline V gene. This CDR3 reads CASSFDGQSYTF. CDR3 bases: TGTGCCAGCAGCTTTGACGGTCAGAGCTACACCTTC.

The chain has TRBV4-1 and TRBJ2-7, with unresolved D. The length of the CDR3 is 12 residues. CDR1 MGHRA and CDR2 YSYEKL come from the germline V gene. Between the trimmed V and J ends, which lost 1 base and 5 bases, there was a span of 6 bases. CDR3 in DNA: TGCGCCAGCAGCCAAGTTGGGGACGAGCAGTACTTC. Its translation: CASSQVGDEQYF.

The V gene is TRBV5-4, the J gene TRBJ2-1, with D unresolved. Germline V CDR1 and CDR2: SGHNT, YYREEE (reference sequence). Trimming shortened V by 4 bases and J by 0 bases, and 8 bases separated the two germline ends. This CDR3 comprises 14 residues. The CDR3 nucleotides are TGTGCCAGCAGCCCCTGGGGCTCCTACAATGAGCAGTTCTTC. Amino acids: CASSPWGSYNEQFF. The variable domain in full, completed from reference TRBV5-4 and TRBJ2-1, reads ETGVTQSPTHLIKTRGQQVTLRCSSQSGHNTVSWYQQALGQGPQFIFQYYREEENGRGNFPPRFSGLQFPNYSSELNVNALELDDSALYLCASSPWGSYNEQFFGPGTRLTVL.

V usage is TRBV27 and J usage is TRBJ1-1; 7 bases fit TRBD1. This CDR3 spans 14 amino acids. J gave up 4 bases and V 6 bases, and 8 bases lay outside the gene matches. The germline gives CDR1 MNHEY, CDR2 SMNVEV (reference sequence). CDR3 bases: TGTGCCAGCAGGCAGGGGGGAGTTTCCACTGAAGCTTTCTTT. Protein product: CASRQGGVSTEAFF.

The V gene is TRBV6-5, the J gene TRBJ2-5; 11 positions match TRBD1. Germline assignment: CDR1 MNHEY and CDR2 SVGAGI. Unmatched junction bases numbered 5, after V lost 4 bases and J lost 7 bases. This CDR3 has 14 residues. CDR3 DNA sequence: TGTGCCAGCAGTTGGGGACAGGGGGTCAGGACCCAGTACTTC. Its translation: CASSWGQGVRTQYF.

The chain joins TRBV7-6 to TRBJ2-3; D is ambiguous. The CDR3 consists of 13 residues. Germline V lookup: CDR1 SGHVS, CDR2 FNYEAQ. With 2 bases removed from V and 5 bases from J, the gap between germline ends came to 8 bases. Here the CDR3 reads CASSLSPIDTQYF. The CDR3 nucleotides are TGTGCCAGCAGCTTATCGCCCATAGATACGCAGTATTTT.

The chain carries TRBV6-5 and TRBJ2-2; 9 bases agree with TRBD1. The ends lost 5 bases at V and 6 bases at J; junction bases unmatched: 4. The CDR3 runs 14 residues. Looked up from germline, CDR1 is MNHEY and CDR2 is SVGAGI. The DNA for the CDR3 is TGTGCCAGCAGTAACAGACAGGGGGCCGGGGAGCTGTTTTTT. Translating gives CASSNRQGAGELFF.

The chain joins TRBV2 to TRBJ2-7; D is ambiguous. The V gene lost 7 bases and the J gene lost 6 bases, with 13 bases spanning the gap. Germline CDR1 and CDR2: SNHLY and FYNNEI. The CDR3 is made up of 12 amino acids. The CDR3 nucleotides are TGTGCCAGCACATACGCGGACCTCGAGCAGTACTTC. It translates to CASTYADLEQYF.

This chain connects TRBV18 to TRBJ1-3; D is unclear. CDR3 length: 12 amino acids. The V end lost 5 bases, the J end lost 4 bases, and 6 bases lay between the germline ends. Germline CDR1 is KGHSH and CDR2 is LQKENI. The CDR3 sequence is CASSISGNTIYF. In DNA, the CDR3 is TGTGCCAGCTCAATTTCCGGAAACACCATATATTTT.

V usage is TRBV9 and J usage is TRBJ2-7, with a weak D call TRBD1 (5 bases). Trimming pared 3 bases from V and 0 bases from J, leaving 13 bases between. The CDR3 spans 15 residues. Germline CDR1 and CDR2: SGDLS and YYNGEE. For the CDR3, the DNA is TGTGCCAGCAGCGCGAACAGCGACAGCTCCTACGAGCAGTACTTC. This sequence encodes CASSANSDSSYEQYF.

The CDR3 DNA sequence: TGTGCCAGCAGTATCTCTAGCGGGAACTACAATGAGCAGTTCTTC. It encodes CASSISSGNYNEQFF. V is TRBV27 and J is TRBJ2-1; 9 bases fit TRBD2. Trimming took 5 bases from V and 3 from J; bases not matched to a gene: 5. CDR3 length: 15 amino acids. Germline V gene sequence: CDR1 MNHEY, CDR2 SMNVEV (reference sequence).

A few counts support this clone. The identical CDR3 is also encoded by other nucleotide sequences in the sample. V is TRBV5-6 and J is TRBJ1-5; no reliable D call. From germline, CDR1 is SGHDT and CDR2 YYEEEE. V was trimmed by 0 bases and J by 5 bases, leaving 3 bases between them. This CDR3 comprises 12 residues. The CDR3 is CASSLGDQPQHF. Here the CDR3 DNA reads TGTGCCAGCAGCTTGGGGGATCAGCCCCAGCATTTT.

The V gene is TRBV27, the J gene TRBJ2-7, with D possibly being TRBD1 (6 bases). This CDR3 has 14 amino acids. CDR1 is MNHEY and CDR2 is SMNVEV in the germline V gene (reference sequence). V was shortened by 8 bases and J by 3 bases, with 17 bases between the two germline ends. CDR3 DNA: TGTGCCAGCGCCATACGGACAGCCTACTACGAGCAGTACTTC. Amino acids: CASAIRTAYYEQYF.

The rearrangement links TRBV4-1 to TRBJ2-2; perhaps TRBD1 as D (6 bases). This CDR3 spans 16 amino acids. Germline V lookup: CDR1 MGHRA, CDR2 YSYEKL. V lost 3 bases to trimming and J lost 5 bases, with 16 bases between them. CDR3 DNA sequence: TGCGCCAGCAGCCACCGCTATGGGCAGGGGACCGGGGAGCTGTTTTTT. This sequence encodes CASSHRYGQGTGELFF.

Of note for this clone: Mismatch with germline at one junction end may stem from a read error. The chain couples TRBV10-3 to TRBJ1-2; no definite D call. The CDR3 is 14 amino acids. From germline, CDR1 is ENHRY and CDR2 SYGVKD. CDR3 coding DNA: TGTGCCATCAGTGAGGGACGGACCTATGGGGTTATTGGCTTC. This codes for CAISEGRTYGVIGF.

The gene calls are TRBV6-4 and TRBJ2-3; 9 bases line up with TRBD2. CDR1 and CDR2 (germline): MRHNA, SNTAGT. CDR3 size: 16 residues. J gave up 3 bases and V 0 bases, and 4 bases lay outside the gene matches. The CDR3 DNA sequence: TGTGCCAGCAGTGACTCGGCGGGAGGGAGGACAGATACGCAGTATTTT. Translating gives CASSDSAGGRTDTQYF.